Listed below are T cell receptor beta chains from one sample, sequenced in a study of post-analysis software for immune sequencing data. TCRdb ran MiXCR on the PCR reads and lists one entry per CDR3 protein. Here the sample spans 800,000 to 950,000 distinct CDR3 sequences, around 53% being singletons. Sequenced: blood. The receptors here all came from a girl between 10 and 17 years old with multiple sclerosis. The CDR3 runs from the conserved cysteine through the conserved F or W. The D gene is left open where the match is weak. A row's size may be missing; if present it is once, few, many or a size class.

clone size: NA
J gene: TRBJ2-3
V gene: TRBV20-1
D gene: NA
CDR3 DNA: TGCAGTGCTAGAGGAGATAGCGGCACAGATACGCAGTATTTT
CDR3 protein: CSARGDSGTDTQYF

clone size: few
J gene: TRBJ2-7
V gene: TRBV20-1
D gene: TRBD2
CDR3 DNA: TGCAGCGCCCCGGGACTAGCGGGAGCTGAGCAGTACTTC
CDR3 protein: CSAPGLAGAEQYF

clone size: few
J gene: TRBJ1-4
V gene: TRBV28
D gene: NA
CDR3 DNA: TGTGCCAGCAGTTTATGGACAACTAATGAAAAACTGTTTTTT
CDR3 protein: CASSLWTTNEKLFF

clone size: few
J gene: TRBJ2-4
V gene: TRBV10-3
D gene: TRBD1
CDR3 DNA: TGTGCCATCAGTGAGAGGACAGGAATGGAAGAGCAGTACTTC
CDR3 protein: CAISERTGMEEQYF

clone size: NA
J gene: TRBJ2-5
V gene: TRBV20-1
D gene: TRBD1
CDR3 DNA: TGCAGTGCAAAACAACGGACAGGGGTAGAGACCCAGTACTTC
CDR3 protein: CSAKQRTGVETQYF

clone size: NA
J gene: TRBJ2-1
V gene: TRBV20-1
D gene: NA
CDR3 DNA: TGCAGTGCTAGAATGCGGGGTTTAAGCTCCTACAATGAGCAGTTCTTC
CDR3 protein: CSARMRGLSSYNEQFF

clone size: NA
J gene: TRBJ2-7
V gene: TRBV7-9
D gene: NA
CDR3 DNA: TGTGCCAGCAGCTTAATGCGCAGCCGGGACATCACCTCCTACGAGCAGTACTTC
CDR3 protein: CASSLMRSRDITSYEQYF

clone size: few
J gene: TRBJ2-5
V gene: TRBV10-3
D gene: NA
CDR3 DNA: TGTGCCATCAGTGAGTTTGGAGAGACCCAGTACTTC
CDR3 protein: CAISEFGETQYF

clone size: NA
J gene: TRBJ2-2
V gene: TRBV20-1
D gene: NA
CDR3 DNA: TGCAGTGCTAGAGATCCTCGAAGGCTAGCCCTAAACACCGGGGAGCTGTTTTTT
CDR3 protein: CSARDPRRLALNTGELFF

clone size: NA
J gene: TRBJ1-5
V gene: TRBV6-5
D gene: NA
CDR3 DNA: TGTGCCAGCAGCCACAGGCCCAATCAGCCCCAGCATTTT
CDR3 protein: CASSHRPNQPQHF

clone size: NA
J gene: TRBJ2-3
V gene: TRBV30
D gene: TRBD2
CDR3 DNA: TGTGCTATGGCGGGAGCCATTAGCACAGATACGCAGTATTTT
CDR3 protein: CAMAGAISTDTQYF

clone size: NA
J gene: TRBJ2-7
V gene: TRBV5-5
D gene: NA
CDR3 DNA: TGTGCCAGCAGCTTGGGAGGGACGGGTAACGAGCAGTACTTC
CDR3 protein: CASSLGGTGNEQYF

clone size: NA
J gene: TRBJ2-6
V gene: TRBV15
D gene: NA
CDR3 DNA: TGTGCCACCAGCAGGGACATCGGACCGTCGGCCAACGTCCTGACTTTC
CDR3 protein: CATSRDIGPSANVLTF

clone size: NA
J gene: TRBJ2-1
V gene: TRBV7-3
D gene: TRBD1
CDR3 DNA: TGTGCCAGCAGCTTGACCGGGACAGGGGGTGCTGAGCAGTTCTTC
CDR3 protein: CASSLTGTGGAEQFF

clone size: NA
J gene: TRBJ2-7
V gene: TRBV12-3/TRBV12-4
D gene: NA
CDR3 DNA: TGTGCCAGCAGGCGGGACAGCGAGCAGTACTTC
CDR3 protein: CASRRDSEQYF

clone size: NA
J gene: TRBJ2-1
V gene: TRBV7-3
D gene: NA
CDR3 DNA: TGTGCCAGCAGCTTCTGGGACACCGCGGGCAATGAGCAGTTCTTC
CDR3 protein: CASSFWDTAGNEQFF

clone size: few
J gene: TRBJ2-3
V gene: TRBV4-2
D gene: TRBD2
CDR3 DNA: TGTGCCAGCAGCCCCCGACTAGCGGGCTACACAGATACGCAGTATTTT
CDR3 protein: CASSPRLAGYTDTQYF

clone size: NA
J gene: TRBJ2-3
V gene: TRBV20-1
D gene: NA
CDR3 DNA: TGCAGTGCTCACGCCGGTGGGGGGAGGCAGTATTTT
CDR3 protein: CSAHAGGGRQYF

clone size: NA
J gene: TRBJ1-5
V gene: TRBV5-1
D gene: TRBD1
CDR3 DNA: TGCGCCAGCAACTCCGGACAGGGCGGCAATCAGCCCCAGCATTTT
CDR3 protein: CASNSGQGGNQPQHF

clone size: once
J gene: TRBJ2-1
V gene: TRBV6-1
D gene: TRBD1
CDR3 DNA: TGTGTCAGCAGTGACAGGGTCGAGCAGTTCTTC
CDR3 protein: CVSSDRVEQFF

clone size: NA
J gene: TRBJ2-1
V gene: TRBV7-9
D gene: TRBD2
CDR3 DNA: TGTGCCAGCAGCTTAGAGGGACTAGCGGAATACAATGAGCAGTTCTTC
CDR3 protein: CASSLEGLAEYNEQFF

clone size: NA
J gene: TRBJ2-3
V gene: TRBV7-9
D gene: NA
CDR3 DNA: TGTGCCAGCAGCTTAGAAGGATACGATACGCAGTATTTT
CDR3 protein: CASSLEGYDTQYF

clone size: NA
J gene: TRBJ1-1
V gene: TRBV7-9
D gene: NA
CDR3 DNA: TGTGCCAGCAGCCTCCACCGGACCGGGGCACTGAACGGCATGAACACTGAAGCTTTCTTT
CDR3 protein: CASSLHRTGALNGMNTEAFF

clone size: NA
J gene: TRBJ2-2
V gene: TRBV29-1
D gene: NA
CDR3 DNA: TGCAGCGTGGGGGGTGGAAAGGGGAGCACCGGGGAGCTGTTTTTT
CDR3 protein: CSVGGGKGSTGELFF

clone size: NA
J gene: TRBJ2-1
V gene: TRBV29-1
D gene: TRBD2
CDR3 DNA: TGCAGCGTTGAGGGAGGGGGACTAGCGAGGAATGAGCAGTTCTTC
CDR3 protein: CSVEGGGLARNEQFF

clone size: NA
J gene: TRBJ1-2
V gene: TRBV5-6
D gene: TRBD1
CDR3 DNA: TGTGCCAGCAGCTTGGTGGCAGGGGGAGACTATGGCTACACCTTC
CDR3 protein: CASSLVAGGDYGYTF

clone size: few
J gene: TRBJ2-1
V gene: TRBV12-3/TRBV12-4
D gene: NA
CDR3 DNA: TGTGCCAGTTTTAGGGTAGGAGAGGGGAATGAGCAGTTCTTC
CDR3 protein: CASFRVGEGNEQFF

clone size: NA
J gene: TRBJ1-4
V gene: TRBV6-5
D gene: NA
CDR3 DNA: TGTGCCAGCAGTTACTCAGGACCAATGAATGAAAAACTGTTTTTT
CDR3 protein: CASSYSGPMNEKLFF

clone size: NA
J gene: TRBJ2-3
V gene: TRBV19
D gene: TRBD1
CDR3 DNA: TGTGCCAGTAGTCCATGGACAGGGACCACAGATACGCAGTATTTT
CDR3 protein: CASSPWTGTTDTQYF

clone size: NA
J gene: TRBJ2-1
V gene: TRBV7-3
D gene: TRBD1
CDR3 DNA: TGTGCCAGCAGCTCCCAAGGAAGGGGGCTCTACAATGAGCAGTTCTTC
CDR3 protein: CASSSQGRGLYNEQFF

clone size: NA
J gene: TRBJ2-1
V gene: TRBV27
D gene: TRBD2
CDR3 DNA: TGTGCCAGCAGGGGGCTAGCGGGAGCTGACAATGAGCAGTTCTTC
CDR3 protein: CASRGLAGADNEQFF

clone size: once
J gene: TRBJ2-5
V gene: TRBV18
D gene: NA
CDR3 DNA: TGTACCAGCTCACCAATTTCACCTCAAAGGGAGACCCAGTACTTC
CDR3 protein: CTSSPISPQRETQYF

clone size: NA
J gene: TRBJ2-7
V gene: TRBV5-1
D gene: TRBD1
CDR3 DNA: TGCGCCAGCAGCTTGAGGGGACAGTTCTACGAGCAGTACTTC
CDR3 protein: CASSLRGQFYEQYF

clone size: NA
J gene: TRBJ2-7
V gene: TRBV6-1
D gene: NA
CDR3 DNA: TGTGCCAGCAGTGAATTTGGGATTAACTACGAGCAGTACTTC
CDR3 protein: CASSEFGINYEQYF

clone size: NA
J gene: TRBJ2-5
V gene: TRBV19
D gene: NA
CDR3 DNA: TGTGCCAGTAGTATTTCGGGGACCCAGTACTTC
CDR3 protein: CASSISGTQYF

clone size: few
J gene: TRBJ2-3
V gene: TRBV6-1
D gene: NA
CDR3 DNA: TGTGCCAGCAGTGGGTGGGAAGCAGATACGCAGTATTTT
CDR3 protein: CASSGWEADTQYF

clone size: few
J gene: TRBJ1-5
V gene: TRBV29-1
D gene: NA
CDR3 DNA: TGCAGCGTTGCCGGGAGTAATCAGCCCCAGCATTTT
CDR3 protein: CSVAGSNQPQHF

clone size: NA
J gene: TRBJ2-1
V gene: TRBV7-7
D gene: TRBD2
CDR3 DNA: TGTGCTAGCAGCTTAACAGCGGGAGCGGGCAATAAGCAGTTCTTC
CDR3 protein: CASSLTAGAGNKQFF

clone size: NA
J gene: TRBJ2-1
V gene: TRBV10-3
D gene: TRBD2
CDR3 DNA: TGTGCCACCAGCGGGACTGCGAACAATGAGCAGTTCTTC
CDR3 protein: CATSGTANNEQFF

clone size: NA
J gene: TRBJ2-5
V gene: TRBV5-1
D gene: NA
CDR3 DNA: TGCGCCAGCAGCTTGGTTTCGGGTCGTGGGGAGACCCAGTACTTC
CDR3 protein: CASSLVSGRGETQYF

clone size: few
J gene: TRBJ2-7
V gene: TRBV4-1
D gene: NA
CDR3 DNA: TGCGCCAGCAGCCAAGATGAGGGGCAGCGAGGCGTTCAGTACTTC
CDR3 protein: CASSQDEGQRGVQYF

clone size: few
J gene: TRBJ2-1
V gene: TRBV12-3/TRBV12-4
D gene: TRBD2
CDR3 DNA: TGTGCCAGCAGTAGGGGACTAGTGGTTTTTCGTGAGCAGTTCTTC
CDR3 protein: CASSRGLVVFREQFF

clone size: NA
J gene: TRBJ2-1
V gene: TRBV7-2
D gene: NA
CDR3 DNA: TGTGCCAGCAGTTCACTCGTTGGGGGGCCCCTCAACAATGAGCAGTTCTTC
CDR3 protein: CASSSLVGGPLNNEQFF

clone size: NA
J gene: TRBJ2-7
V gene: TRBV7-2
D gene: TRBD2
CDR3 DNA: TGTGCCAGCAGCTCAGGAGGACTAGCGGGGGACTACGAGCAGTACTTC
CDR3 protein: CASSSGGLAGDYEQYF

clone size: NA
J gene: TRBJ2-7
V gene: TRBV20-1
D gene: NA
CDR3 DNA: TGCAGTGCTCTACAGGCAGGGACCTACGAGCAGTACTTC
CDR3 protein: CSALQAGTYEQYF